The rows below give T cell receptor beta chains drawn from one sample of a study of OX40 agonist ivuxolimab in advanced cancers. Generated by immunoSEQ multiplex PCR, the TCRdb table keeps only in-frame clones and is missing some. The sample contains tens of thousands of clones, about 87% of which appear only once. This sample comprised CD4+ or CD8+ T cells sorted from blood, obtained in a trial of the OX40 agonist ivuxolimab. The source of these receptors is an adult with an advanced solid tumor such as melanoma, head and neck, liver or kidney cancer. The CDR3 runs from the conserved cysteine through the conserved F or W. The order of the fields is J gene, V gene, D gene, clone size, CDR3 protein, CDR3 DNA. D genes are given only for firm matches. Clone size is stated in some rows and not others, as once, few, many or a class when expanded.

j_call: TRBJ2-5
v_call: TRBV6-1
d_call: TRBD1
clone_size: NA
cdr3_aa: CASREGQGFLKTQYF
cdr3_nt: TGTGCCAGCAGGGAGGGACAGGGGTTTTTAAAGACCCAGTACTTC

j_call: TRBJ2-1
v_call: TRBV5-5
d_call: TRBD2
clone_size: NA
cdr3_aa: CASSPGTSLHEQFF
cdr3_nt: TGTGCCAGCAGCCCCGGGACTAGCCTACATGAGCAGTTCTTC

j_call: TRBJ2-5
v_call: TRBV6-5
d_call: NA
clone_size: NA
cdr3_aa: CASSIQGGSRETQYF
cdr3_nt: TGTGCCAGCAGCATACAAGGGGGAAGTCGAGAGACCCAGTACTTC

j_call: TRBJ2-3
v_call: TRBV18
d_call: TRBD2
clone_size: NA
cdr3_aa: CASSRLAETDTQYF
cdr3_nt: TGTGCCAGCTCCAGGCTAGCGGAGACAGATACGCAGTATTTT

j_call: TRBJ2-2
v_call: TRBV6-5
d_call: NA
clone_size: NA
cdr3_aa: CASSPLQGIAGELFF
cdr3_nt: TGTGCCAGCAGTCCCCTACAGGGTATTGCCGGGGAGCTGTTTTTT

j_call: TRBJ2-5
v_call: TRBV9
d_call: NA
clone_size: NA
cdr3_aa: CASSVGPLSETQYF
cdr3_nt: TGTGCCAGCAGCGTAGGGCCCCTCTCGGAGACCCAGTACTTC

j_call: TRBJ1-3
v_call: TRBV7-9
d_call: TRBD1
clone_size: NA
cdr3_aa: CASSTGQGGNTIYF
cdr3_nt: TGTGCCAGCAGCACCGGACAGGGAGGAAACACCATATATTTT

j_call: TRBJ2-3
v_call: TRBV7-9
d_call: TRBD2
clone_size: NA
cdr3_aa: CASSPGLAGGGDTQYF
cdr3_nt: TGTGCCAGCAGCCCCGGACTAGCGGGTGGAGGAGATACGCAGTATTTT

j_call: TRBJ2-3
v_call: TRBV5-1
d_call: TRBD2
clone_size: NA
cdr3_aa: CASSFSPPGTSGITDTQYF
cdr3_nt: TGCGCCAGCAGCTTCTCACCGCCGGGGACTAGCGGGATCACAGATACGCAGTATTTT

j_call: TRBJ1-4
v_call: TRBV4-1
d_call: TRBD1
clone_size: once
cdr3_aa: CASTPVGTGSEKLFF
cdr3_nt: TGCGCCAGCACCCCGGTGGGGACAGGGAGCGAAAAACTGTTTTTT

j_call: TRBJ2-2
v_call: TRBV12-5
d_call: NA
clone_size: NA
cdr3_aa: CASGLGVTGELFF
cdr3_nt: TGTGCTAGTGGTTTGGGAGTAACCGGGGAGCTGTTTTTT

j_call: TRBJ2-1
v_call: TRBV5-1
d_call: TRBD1
clone_size: NA
cdr3_aa: CASSDWPDRGNEQFF
cdr3_nt: TGCGCCAGCAGCGACTGGCCGGACAGGGGCAATGAGCAGTTCTTC

j_call: TRBJ2-7
v_call: TRBV29-1
d_call: NA
clone_size: few
cdr3_aa: CSGRVYNEQYF
cdr3_nt: TGCAGCGGGAGGGTATACAACGAGCAGTACTTC

j_call: TRBJ2-7
v_call: TRBV9
d_call: TRBD2
clone_size: NA
cdr3_aa: CASSVEGLSGIYEQYF
cdr3_nt: TGTGCCAGCAGCGTAGAGGGGTTAAGCGGGATCTACGAGCAGTACTTC

j_call: TRBJ2-1
v_call: TRBV2
d_call: TRBD2
clone_size: NA
cdr3_aa: CASALGGGSYNEQFF
cdr3_nt: TGTGCCAGCGCTTTGGGGGGAGGGTCCTACAATGAGCAGTTCTTC

j_call: TRBJ2-1
v_call: TRBV14
d_call: NA
clone_size: NA
cdr3_aa: CASSPRGAEYNEQFF
cdr3_nt: TGTGCCAGCAGCCCCCGTGGGGCGGAATACAATGAGCAGTTCTTC

j_call: TRBJ2-5
v_call: TRBV27
d_call: TRBD2
clone_size: NA
cdr3_aa: CASSAWTSGKETQYF
cdr3_nt: TGTGCCAGCAGTGCCTGGACTAGCGGTAAAGAGACCCAGTACTTC